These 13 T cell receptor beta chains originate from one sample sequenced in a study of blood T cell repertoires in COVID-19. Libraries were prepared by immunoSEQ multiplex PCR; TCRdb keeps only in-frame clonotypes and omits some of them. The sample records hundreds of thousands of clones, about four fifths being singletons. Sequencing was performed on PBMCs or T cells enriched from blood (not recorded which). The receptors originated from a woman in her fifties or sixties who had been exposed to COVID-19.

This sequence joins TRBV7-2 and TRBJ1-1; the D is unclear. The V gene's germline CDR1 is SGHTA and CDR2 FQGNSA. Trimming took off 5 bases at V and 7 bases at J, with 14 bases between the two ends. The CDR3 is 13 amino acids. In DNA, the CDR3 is TGTGCCAGCAGCGGACGTCCCGGGATTGAAGCTTTCTTT. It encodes CASSGRPGIEAFF.

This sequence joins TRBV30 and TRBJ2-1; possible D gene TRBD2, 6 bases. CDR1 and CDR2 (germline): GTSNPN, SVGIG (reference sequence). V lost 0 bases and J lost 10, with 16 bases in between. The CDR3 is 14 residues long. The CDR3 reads CAWSVLGGRGEQFF. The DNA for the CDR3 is TGTGCCTGGAGTGTATTGGGGGGTAGGGGCGAGCAGTTCTTC.

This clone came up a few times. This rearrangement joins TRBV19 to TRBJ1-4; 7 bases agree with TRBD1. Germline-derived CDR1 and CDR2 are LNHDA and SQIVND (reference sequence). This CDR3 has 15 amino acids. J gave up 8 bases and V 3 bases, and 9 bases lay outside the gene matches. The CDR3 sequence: CASSIPAGGNEKLFF. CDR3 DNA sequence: TGTGCCAGTAGTATTCCGGCAGGGGGAAACGAAAAACTGTTTTTT.

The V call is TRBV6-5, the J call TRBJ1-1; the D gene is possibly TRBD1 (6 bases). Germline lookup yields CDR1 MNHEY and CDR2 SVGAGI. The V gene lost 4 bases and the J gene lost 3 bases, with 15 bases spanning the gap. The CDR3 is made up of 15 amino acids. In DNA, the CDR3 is TGTGCCAGCAGTTCACCCCGGACAGCGGACACTGAAGCTTTCTTT. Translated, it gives CASSSPRTADTEAFF.

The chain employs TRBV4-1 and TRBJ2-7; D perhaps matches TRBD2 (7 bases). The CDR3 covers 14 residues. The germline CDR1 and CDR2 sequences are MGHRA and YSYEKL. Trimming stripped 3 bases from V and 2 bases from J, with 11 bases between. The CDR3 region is CASSQGGATYEQYF. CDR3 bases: TGCGCCAGCAGCCAGGGGGGGGCCACCTACGAGCAGTACTTC.

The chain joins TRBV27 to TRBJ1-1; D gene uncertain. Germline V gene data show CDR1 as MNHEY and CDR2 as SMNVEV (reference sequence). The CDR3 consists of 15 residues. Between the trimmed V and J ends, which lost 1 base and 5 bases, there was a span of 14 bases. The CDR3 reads CASSLWSPGRTEAFF. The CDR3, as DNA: TGTGCCAGCAGTTTATGGAGTCCGGGGAGGACTGAAGCTTTCTTT.

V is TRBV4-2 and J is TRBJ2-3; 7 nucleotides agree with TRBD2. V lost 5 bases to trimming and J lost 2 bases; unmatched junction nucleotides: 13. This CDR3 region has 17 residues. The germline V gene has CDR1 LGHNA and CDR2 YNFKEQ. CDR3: CASSDAGGGAFTDTQYF. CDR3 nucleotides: TGTGCCAGCAGCGACGCCGGCGGGGGAGCTTTCACAGATACGCAGTATTTT.

Here the CDR3 reads CATSDLTSGALGNEQFF. CDR3 coding DNA: TGTGCCACCAGTGATTTGACTAGCGGGGCGCTTGGCAATGAGCAGTTCTTC. The rearrangement uses TRBV24-1 and TRBJ2-1; 10 nucleotides align to TRBD2. Germline V lookup: CDR1 KGHDR, CDR2 SFDVKD. CDR3 length equals 17 residues. The trim removed 0 bases at V and 6 bases at J, leaving 7 bases unmatched.

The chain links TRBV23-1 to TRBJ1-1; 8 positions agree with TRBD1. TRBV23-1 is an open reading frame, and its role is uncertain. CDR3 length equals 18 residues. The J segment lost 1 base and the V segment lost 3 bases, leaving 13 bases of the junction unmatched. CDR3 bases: TGCGCCAGCAGTCATCAGGACAGGGCGCATCACGGGAACACTGAAGCTTTCTTT. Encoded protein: CASSHQDRAHHGNTEAFF.

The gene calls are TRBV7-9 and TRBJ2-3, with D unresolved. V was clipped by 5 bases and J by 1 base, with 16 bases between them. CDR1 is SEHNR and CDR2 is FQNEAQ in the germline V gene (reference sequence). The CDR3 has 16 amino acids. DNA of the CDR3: TGTGCCAGCAGCGGCCGCGCGGTCCGGGGCACAGATACGCAGTATTTT. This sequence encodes CASSGRAVRGTDTQYF.

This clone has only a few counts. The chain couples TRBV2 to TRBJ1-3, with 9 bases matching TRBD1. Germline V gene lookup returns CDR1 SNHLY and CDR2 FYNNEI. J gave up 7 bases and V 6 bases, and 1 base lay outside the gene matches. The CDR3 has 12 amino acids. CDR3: CASRGTGNTIYF. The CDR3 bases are TGTGCCAGCAGAGGGACAGGGAACACCATATATTTT. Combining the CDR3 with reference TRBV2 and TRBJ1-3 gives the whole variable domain EPEVTQTPSHQVTQMGQEVILRCVPISNHLYFYWYRQILGQKVEFLVSFYNNEISEKSEIFDDQFSVERPDGSNFTLKIRSTKLEDSAMYFCASRGTGNTIYFGEGSWLTVV.

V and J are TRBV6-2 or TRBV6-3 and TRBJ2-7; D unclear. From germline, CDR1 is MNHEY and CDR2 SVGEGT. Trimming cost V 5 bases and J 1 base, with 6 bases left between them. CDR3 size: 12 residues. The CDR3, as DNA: TGTGCCAGCAGTCTGACATCCTACGAGCAGTACTTC. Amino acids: CASSLTSYEQYF.

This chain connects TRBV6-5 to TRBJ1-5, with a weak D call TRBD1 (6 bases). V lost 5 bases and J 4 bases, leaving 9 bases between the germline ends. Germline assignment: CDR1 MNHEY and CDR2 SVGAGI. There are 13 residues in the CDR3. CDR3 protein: CASSRQENQPQHF. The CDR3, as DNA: TGTGCCAGCAGTCGACAGGAAAATCAGCCCCAGCATTTT.